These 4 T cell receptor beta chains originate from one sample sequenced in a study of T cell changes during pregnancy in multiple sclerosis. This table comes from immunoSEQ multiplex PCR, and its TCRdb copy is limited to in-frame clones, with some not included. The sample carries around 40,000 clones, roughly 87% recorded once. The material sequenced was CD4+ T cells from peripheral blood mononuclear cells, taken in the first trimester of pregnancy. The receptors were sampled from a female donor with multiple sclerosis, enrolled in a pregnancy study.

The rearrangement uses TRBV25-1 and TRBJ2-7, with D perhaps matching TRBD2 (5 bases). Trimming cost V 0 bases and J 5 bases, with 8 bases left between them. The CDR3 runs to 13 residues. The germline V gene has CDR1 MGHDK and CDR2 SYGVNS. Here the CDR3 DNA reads TGTGCCAGCAGTGAATATAACGGGGACGAGCAGTACTTC. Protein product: CASSEYNGDEQYF.

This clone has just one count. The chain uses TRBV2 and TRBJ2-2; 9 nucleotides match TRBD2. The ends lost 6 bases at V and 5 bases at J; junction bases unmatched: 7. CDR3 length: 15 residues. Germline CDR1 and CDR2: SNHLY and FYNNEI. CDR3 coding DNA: TGTGCCAGCAGGGCCGGGACTAGCTGGACCGGGGAGCTGTTTTTT. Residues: CASRAGTSWTGELFF.

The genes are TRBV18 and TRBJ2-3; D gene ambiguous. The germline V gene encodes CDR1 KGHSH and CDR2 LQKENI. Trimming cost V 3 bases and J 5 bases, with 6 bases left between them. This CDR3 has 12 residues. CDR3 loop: CASSPYKDTQYF. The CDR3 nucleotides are TGTGCCAGCTCACCTTATAAAGATACGCAGTATTTT.

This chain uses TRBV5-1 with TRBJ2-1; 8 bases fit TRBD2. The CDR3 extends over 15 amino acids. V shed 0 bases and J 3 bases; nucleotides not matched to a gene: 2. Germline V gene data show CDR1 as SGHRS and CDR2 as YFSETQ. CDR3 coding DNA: TGCGCCAGCAGCTTGGGGCTAGCGGGCTACAATGAGCAGTTCTTC. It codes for CASSLGLAGYNEQFF. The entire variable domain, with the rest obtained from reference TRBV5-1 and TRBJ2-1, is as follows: KAGVTQTPRYLIKTRGQQVTLSCSPISGHRSVSWYQQTPGQGLQFLFEYFSETQRNKGNFPGRFSGRQFSNSRSEMNVSTLELGDSALYLCASSLGLAGYNEQFFGPGTRLTVL.